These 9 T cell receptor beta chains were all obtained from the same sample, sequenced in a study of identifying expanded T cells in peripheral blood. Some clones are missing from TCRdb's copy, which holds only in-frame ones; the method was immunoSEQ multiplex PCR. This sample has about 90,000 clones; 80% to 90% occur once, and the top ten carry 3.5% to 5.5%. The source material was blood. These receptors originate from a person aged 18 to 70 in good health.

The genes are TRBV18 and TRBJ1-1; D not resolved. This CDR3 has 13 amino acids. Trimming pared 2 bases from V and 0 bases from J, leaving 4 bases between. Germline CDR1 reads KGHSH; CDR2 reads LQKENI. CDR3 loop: CASSPGMNTEAFF. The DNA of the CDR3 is TGTGCCAGCTCACCAGGGATGAACACTGAAGCTTTCTTT.

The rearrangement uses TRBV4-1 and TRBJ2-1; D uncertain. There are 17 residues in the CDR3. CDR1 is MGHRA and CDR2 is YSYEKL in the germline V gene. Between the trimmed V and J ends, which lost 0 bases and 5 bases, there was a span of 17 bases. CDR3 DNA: TGCGCCAGCAGCCAAGATAGTATCGCGGCTTGGGACAATGAGCAGTTCTTC. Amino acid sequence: CASSQDSIAAWDNEQFF.

The CDR3 region has the DNA TGCAGCGTTGTTCCAGGTGATGGTAAAAATGAGCAGTTCTTC. It translates to CSVVPGDGKNEQFF. This chain links TRBV29-1 with TRBJ2-1; the D is unclear. The CDR3 covers 14 residues. Trimming cost V 4 bases and J 7 bases, with 17 bases left between them. The germline gives CDR1 SQVTM, CDR2 ANQGSEA.

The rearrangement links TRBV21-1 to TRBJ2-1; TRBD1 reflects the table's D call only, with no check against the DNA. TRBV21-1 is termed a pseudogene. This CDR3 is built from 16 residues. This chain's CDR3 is CASSKERDRRTNEQFF. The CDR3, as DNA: TGTGCCAGCAGCAAAGAACGGGACAGGCGTACCAATGAGCAGTTCTTC.

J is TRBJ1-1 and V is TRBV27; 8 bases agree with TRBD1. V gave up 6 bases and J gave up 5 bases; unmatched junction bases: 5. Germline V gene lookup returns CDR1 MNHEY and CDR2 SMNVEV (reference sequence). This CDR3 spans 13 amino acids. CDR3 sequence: CASRTTGVTEAFF. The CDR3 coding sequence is TGTGCCAGCAGGACGACAGGGGTTACTGAAGCTTTCTTT.

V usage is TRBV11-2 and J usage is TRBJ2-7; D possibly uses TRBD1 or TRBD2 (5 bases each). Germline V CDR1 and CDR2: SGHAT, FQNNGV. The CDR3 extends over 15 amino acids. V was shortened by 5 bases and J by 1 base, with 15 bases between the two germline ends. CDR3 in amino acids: CASSLAGTGSYEQYF. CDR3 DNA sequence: TGTGCCAGCAGCCTGGCCGGGACGGGATCCTACGAGCAGTACTTC.

In DNA, the CDR3 is TGTGCCAGCAGCTTAGATAGGACCACTGAAGCTTTCTTT. Amino acids: CASSLDRTTEAFF. The J gene is TRBJ1-1, the V gene TRBV7-2; D unresolved. Deletions cut 1 base from V and 4 bases from J, with 7 bases between. Germline CDR1 and CDR2: SGHTA and FQGNSA. CDR3 length: 13 amino acids.

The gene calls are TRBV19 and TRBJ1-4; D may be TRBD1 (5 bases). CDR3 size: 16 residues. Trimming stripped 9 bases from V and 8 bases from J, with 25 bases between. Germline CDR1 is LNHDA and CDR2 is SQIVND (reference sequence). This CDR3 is CARHGHSSNSSEKLFF. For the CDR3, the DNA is TGTGCCAGACATGGACACTCTTCTAATTCGTCCGAAAAACTGTTTTTT.

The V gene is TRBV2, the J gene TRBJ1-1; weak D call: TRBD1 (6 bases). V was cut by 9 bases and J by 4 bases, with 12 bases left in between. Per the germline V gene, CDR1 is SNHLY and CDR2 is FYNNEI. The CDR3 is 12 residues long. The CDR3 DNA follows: TGTGCCAGGACTACAGGGTCCACTGAAGCTTTCTTT. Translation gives CARTTGSTEAFF.